What follows is one T cell receptor beta chain and its context. The CDR3 length is 15 residues. The V end was cut by 0 bases, the J end by 11 bases, with 20 bases between. Germline V gives CDR1 SGDLS, CDR2 YYNGEE. The data were obtained in a study of shared T cell receptors in the human thymus. Assay used: immunoSEQ multiplex PCR; TCRdb lists only in-frame clones, some missing. Found here are approximately 730,000 clones, 75% to 90% of them singletons; the top ten hold about 0.011%. These data were likewise used in another study, on human thymus T cells. From that study: Corrective heart surgery yielded the resections from which the thymus tissue came. Related studies found that unrelated individuals share highly overlapping thymic repertoires.

The genes are TRBV9 and TRBJ1-1, with D perhaps matching TRBD1 (5 bases). The source of this sequence is a girl under two years old with a congenital heart defect. The sample taken for sequencing was thymocytes. This CDR3 reads CASSVATGGREGAFF. Written as DNA, the CDR3 is TGTGCCAGCAGCGTAGCTACGGGAGGGAGGGAGGGGGCTTTCTTT.